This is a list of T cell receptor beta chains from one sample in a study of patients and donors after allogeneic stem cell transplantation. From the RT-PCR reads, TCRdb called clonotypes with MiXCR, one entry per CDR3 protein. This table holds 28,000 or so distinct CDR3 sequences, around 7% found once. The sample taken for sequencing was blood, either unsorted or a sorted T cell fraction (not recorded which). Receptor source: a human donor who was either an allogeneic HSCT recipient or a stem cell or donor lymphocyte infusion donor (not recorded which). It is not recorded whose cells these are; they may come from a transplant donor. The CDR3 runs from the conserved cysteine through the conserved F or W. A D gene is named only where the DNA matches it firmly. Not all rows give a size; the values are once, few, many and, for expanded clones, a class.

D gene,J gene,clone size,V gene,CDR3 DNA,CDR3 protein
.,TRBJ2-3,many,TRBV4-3,TGCGCCAGCAGCCCCGGGACTAGCACAGATACGCAGTATTTT,CASSPGTSTDTQYF
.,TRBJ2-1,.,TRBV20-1,TGCAGTGCTAGATCGAGCTCTACTATAAACAATGAGCAGTTCTTC,CSARSSSTINNEQFF
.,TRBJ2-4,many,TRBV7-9,TGTGCCAGCAGCGGTGAAAGGGACACCAACATTCAGTACTTC,CASSGERDTNIQYF
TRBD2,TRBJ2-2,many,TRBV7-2,TGTGCCAGCAGCTTAGAGGCGGCGGGAGTAGGCACCGGGGAGCTGTTTTTT,CASSLEAAGVGTGELFF
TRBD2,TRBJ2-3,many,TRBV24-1,TGTGCCACCAGTGATCAAACTTGGACTAGCGGGAGTGTAGATACGCAGTATTTT,CATSDQTWTSGSVDTQYF
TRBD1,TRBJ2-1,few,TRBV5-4,TGTGCCAGCAGCGGGGACAGGGGCCTCTACAATGAGCAGTTCTTC,CASSGDRGLYNEQFF
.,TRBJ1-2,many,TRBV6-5,TGTGCCAGCAGTTACTCTCGCCGGGCGGGCGGCTACACCTTC,CASSYSRRAGGYTF
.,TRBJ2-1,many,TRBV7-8,TGTGCCAGCAGCCTCGCAACTATGGGCCATGAGCAGTTCTTC,CASSLATMGHEQFF
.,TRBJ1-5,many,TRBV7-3,TGTGCCAGCAGCCCAAGGGGTGGCGATCAGCCCCAGCATTTT,CASSPRGGDQPQHF
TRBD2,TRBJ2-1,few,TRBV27,TGTGCCAGCAGGCCCGGACTAGCGGGAGGCACCGGGCAGTTCTTC,CASRPGLAGGTGQFF
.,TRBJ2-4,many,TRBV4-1,TGCGCCAGCAGCAAAGCAGCGGGACAGTTCGCCAAAAACATTCAGTACTTC,CASSKAAGQFAKNIQYF
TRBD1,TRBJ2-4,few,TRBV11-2,TGTGCCAGCAGCCTGACAGGGCTAGCCAAAAACATTCAGTACTTC,CASSLTGLAKNIQYF
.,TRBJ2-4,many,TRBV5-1,TGCGCCAGCAGCTTGGGCGCGGCGCTAGCCAAAAACATTCAGTACTTC,CASSLGAALAKNIQYF
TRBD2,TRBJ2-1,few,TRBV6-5,TGTGCCAGCAGTTACCCCTCGAAGGGTGGCGGGAGATTCTACAATGAGCAGTTCTTC,CASSYPSKGGGRFYNEQFF
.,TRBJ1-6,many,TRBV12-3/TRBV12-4,TGTGCCAGCAGCGAATTGCCCGTGAGCTCCTATAATTCACCCCTCCACTTT,CASSELPVSSYNSPLHF
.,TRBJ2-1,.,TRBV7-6,TGTGCCAGCAGCTTAGGCAGGGAGCAGTTCTTC,CASSLGREQFF
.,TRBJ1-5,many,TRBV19,TGTGCCAGTAGTATATCCCAGAGGATACTCAATCAGCCCCAGCATTTT,CASSISQRILNQPQHF
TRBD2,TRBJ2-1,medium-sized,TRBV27,TGTGCCAGCAGTTTTGATGAGAGCGGGAGCTTTAATGAGCAGTTCTTC,CASSFDESGSFNEQFF
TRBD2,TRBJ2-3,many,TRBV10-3,TGTGCCATCAGTGAACTAGCGGGAGTTAAAGGAGCAGATACGCAGTATTTT,CAISELAGVKGADTQYF
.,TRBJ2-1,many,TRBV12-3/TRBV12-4,TGTGCCAGCAGCTTTTTCGATGAGCAGTTCTTC,CASSFFDEQFF
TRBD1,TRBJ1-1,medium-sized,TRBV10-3,TGTGCCATCAGTATGGACAGGAAAAACACTGAAGCTTTCTTT,CAISMDRKNTEAFF
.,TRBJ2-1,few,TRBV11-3,TGTGCCAGCAGCCAGCGGAATGAGCAGTTCTTC,CASSQRNEQFF
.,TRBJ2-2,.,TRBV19,TGTGCCAGTAGTACGACAGCTTACACCGGGGAGCTGTTTTTT,CASSTTAYTGELFF
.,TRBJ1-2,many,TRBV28,TGTGCCAGCAGGATTAGGGGGGGGAAGGCCCACACCTTC,CASRIRGGKAHTF
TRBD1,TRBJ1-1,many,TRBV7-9,TGTGCCAGCAGCTTAGACAGGGGTAAAGCTTTCTTT,CASSLDRGKAFF
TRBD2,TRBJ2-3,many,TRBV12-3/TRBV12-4,TGTGCCAGCAGTTTTTCTAGCGGAACAGATACGCAGTATTTT,CASSFSSGTDTQYF
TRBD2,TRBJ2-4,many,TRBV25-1,TGTGCCAGCAGTGAATGGAGCGGGAGGGCCGAGTACTTC,CASSEWSGRAEYF
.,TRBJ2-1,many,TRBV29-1,TGCAGCGTTGAAGCACAGGGACTGGTCAATGAGCAGTTCTTC,CSVEAQGLVNEQFF
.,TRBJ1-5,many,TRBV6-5,TGTGCCAGCAGTTACTCGAGCCAGGGAGTGTATCCCCAGCATTTT,CASSYSSQGVYPQHF
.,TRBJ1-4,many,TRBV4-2,TGTGCCAGCAGCCAAGAGTGGAGGACTAATGAAAAACTGTTTTTT,CASSQEWRTNEKLFF
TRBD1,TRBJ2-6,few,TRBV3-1,TGTGCCAGCACTTCGGGACAGGCGATCTCTGGGGCCAACGTCCTGACTTTC,CASTSGQAISGANVLTF
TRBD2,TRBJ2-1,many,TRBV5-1,TGCGCCAGCAGCTCCCTCGTAGCGGGAGGGACCTACAATGAGCAGTTCTTC,CASSSLVAGGTYNEQFF
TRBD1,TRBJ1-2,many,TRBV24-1,TGTGCCACCAGTGATTTGACAGGGGGGGGCTACACCTTC,CATSDLTGGGYTF
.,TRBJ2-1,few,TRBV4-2,TGTGCCAGCAGCCAAGGCGGAGCAGAGCAGTTCTTC,CASSQGGAEQFF
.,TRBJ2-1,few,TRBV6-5,TGTGCCAGCAGTTACTCTTTCAACAATGAGCAGTTCTTC,CASSYSFNNEQFF
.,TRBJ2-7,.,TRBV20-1,TGCAGTGCTAGAGATCAAGCAGGAGACGAGCAGTACTTC,CSARDQAGDEQYF
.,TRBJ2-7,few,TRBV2,TGTGCCAGCACTACCCCAAGCCAGGGGACCTACGAGCAGTACTTC,CASTTPSQGTYEQYF
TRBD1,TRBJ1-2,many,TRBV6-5,TGTGCCAGCAGCCCGACAGGGCCCTATGGCTACACCTTC,CASSPTGPYGYTF
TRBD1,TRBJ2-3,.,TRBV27,TGTGCCAGCAGTTTCTGGACAGGACTCACAGATACGCAGTATTTT,CASSFWTGLTDTQYF
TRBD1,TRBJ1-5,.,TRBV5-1,TGCGCCAGCAGCCAGGGACAGCCGGGCCAGCCCCAGCATTTT,CASSQGQPGQPQHF
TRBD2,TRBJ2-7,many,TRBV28,TGTGCCAGCAGTTCAAACCCGGGGGGGGAGCAGTACTTC,CASSSNPGGEQYF
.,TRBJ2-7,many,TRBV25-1,TGTGCCAGCAGGGACAGGGCGGGAGCCTACGAGCAGTACTTC,CASRDRAGAYEQYF
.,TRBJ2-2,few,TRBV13,TGTGCCAGCAGCTTAGGAGTGGGGCTGTACACCGGGGAGCTGTTTTTT,CASSLGVGLYTGELFF
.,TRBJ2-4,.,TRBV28,TGTGCCAGCAGTTTATACGGGGTAGCCAAAAACATTCAGTACTTC,CASSLYGVAKNIQYF
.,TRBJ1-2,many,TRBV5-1,TGCGCCAGCAGCTTGTCCCCACGACAGGCTAACTATGGCTACACCTTC,CASSLSPRQANYGYTF
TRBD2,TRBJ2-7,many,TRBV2,TGTGCCAGCAGTTTAGCGGGAGGGCGGAGCGAGCAGTACTTC,CASSLAGGRSEQYF
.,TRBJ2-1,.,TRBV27,TGTGCCAGCAGTCCGAAAGAGTACAATGAGCAGTTCTTC,CASSPKEYNEQFF
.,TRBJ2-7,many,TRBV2,TGTGCCAGCAGTATACTAGCTTACGAGCAGTACTTC,CASSILAYEQYF
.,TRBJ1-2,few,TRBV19,TGTGCCAGTAGAGCGGCAGGGACGGGACCTAACTATGGCTACACCTTC,CASRAAGTGPNYGYTF